What follows are 29 T cell receptor beta chains derived from one specimen sequenced in a study of identical twins. TCRdb re-analysed the 5' RACE reads in MiXCR, keeping a single row per CDR3 protein. The table lists 350,000 to 600,000 distinct CDR3 sequences, approximately 15% of them singletons, with about 0.52% in the top ten. These records were also assigned to another study, of yellow fever vaccine responses in identical twins.

The sequenced sample was CD4+ T cells sorted from blood. These receptors all stem from a woman younger than 35 in good health.

This clonotype occurred a few times. The V and J genes are TRBV2 and TRBJ2-7, with TRBD1 identical over 7 bases. Germline V CDR1 and CDR2: SNHLY, FYNNEI. Trimming removed 6 bases from V and 4 bases from J; junction bases left unmatched: 9. This CDR3 is 14 amino acids long. The DNA for the CDR3 is TGTGCCAGCAGCCTCGGACAGGCAAATTACGAGCAGTACTTC. Protein: CASSLGQANYEQYF.

The V gene is TRBV20-1, the J gene TRBJ2-3, with 7 bases that match TRBD1. Germline V CDR1 and CDR2: DFQATT, SNEGSKA (reference sequence). V dropped 2 bases and J dropped 7; count of bases not matched to a gene: 9. This CDR3 region has 14 residues. The CDR3 sequence: CSARPNRQGNTQYF. The DNA of the CDR3 is TGCAGTGCTAGACCTAACCGACAGGGCAATACGCAGTATTTT.

This clonotype appeared many times. The chain recombines TRBV15 with TRBJ2-3, with D unresolved. CDR1 is LNHNV and CDR2 is YYDKDF in the germline V gene (reference sequence). Between the trimmed V and J ends, which lost 0 bases and 7 bases, there was a span of 8 bases. The CDR3 is 13 amino acids. CDR3 region: CATSRDAEYTQYF. DNA for the CDR3: TGTGCCACCAGCAGAGATGCGGAGTATACGCAGTATTTT.

The CDR3 bases are TGTGCCAGCACTGTATATCGCGGGGGCACCTACGAGCAGTACTTC. This codes for CASTVYRGGTYEQYF. V is TRBV3-1 and J is TRBJ2-7; the D gene is possibly TRBD2 (7 bases). V shed 7 bases and J shed 2 bases, with 18 bases lying between them. This CDR3 has 15 residues. The germline V gene encodes CDR1 LGHDT and CDR2 YNNKEL (reference sequence).

The chain combines TRBV2 with TRBJ2-7; 9 bases fit TRBD2. The V and J ends lost 8 bases and 3 bases, in that order; junction bases with no gene match: 8. Per germline, CDR1 SNHLY and CDR2 FYNNEI. The CDR3 has 14 amino acids. DNA of the CDR3: TGTGCCAGCGACTCGGGACTAGCCTTCTACGAGCAGTACTTC. It specifies CASDSGLAFYEQYF.

This sequence joins TRBV11-2 and TRBJ2-1; D possibly corresponds to TRBD1 (5 bases). Germline V lookup: CDR1 SGHAT, CDR2 FQNNGV. This CDR3 comprises 16 residues. V dropped 3 bases and J dropped 0 bases, with 12 bases sitting between them. This chain's CDR3 is CASSFRGPSSYNEQFF. CDR3 DNA: TGTGCCAGCAGCTTTAGGGGTCCTAGCTCCTACAATGAGCAGTTCTTC.

Only a few counts were recorded for this clonotype. The chain joins TRBV15 to TRBJ2-5; TRBD2 is a possible D gene (5 bases). Trimming took off 1 base at V and 4 bases at J, with 7 bases between the two ends. This CDR3 comprises 13 residues. Germline CDR1 LNHNV, CDR2 YYDKDF (reference sequence). The CDR3 loop is CATSRAGGETQYF. In nucleotides, the CDR3 is TGTGCCACCAGCAGAGCCGGAGGAGAGACCCAGTACTTC.

The chain has TRBV5-5 and TRBJ2-7; no firm D call. V dropped 0 bases and J dropped 3 bases, with 13 bases sitting between them. The CDR3 is made up of 15 amino acids. Germline V gene lookup returns CDR1 SGHKS and CDR2 YYEKEE (reference sequence). CDR3 in DNA: TGTGCCAGCAGCTTGGCGGCAGCGAGATTCTACGAGCAGTACTTC. This codes for CASSLAAARFYEQYF.

The chain employs TRBV7-8 and TRBJ2-7; TRBD1 matches at 8 bases. The junction had 3 bases not matched to a gene; V was cut back by 5 bases and J by 6 bases. CDR3 length: 12 amino acids. Germline assignment: CDR1 SGHVS and CDR2 FQNEAQ. CDR3 residues: CASSPGQGEQYF. The CDR3, as DNA: TGTGCCAGCAGCCCAGGACAGGGCGAGCAGTACTTC.

The chain combines TRBV15 with TRBJ2-4; TRBD1 matches at 10 bases. Germline V gene data show CDR1 as LNHNV and CDR2 as YYDKDF (reference sequence). This CDR3 contains 14 residues. V lost 4 bases, J lost 4 bases, and 1 base stayed unmatched. DNA for the CDR3: TGTGCCACCAGCAAGGGACAGGGGAAAAACATTCAGTACTTC. It is translated as CATSKGQGKNIQYF. Looking up the rest from reference TRBV15 and TRBJ2-4 gives the full variable domain: DAMVIQNPRYQVTQFGKPVTLSCSQTLNHNVMYWYQQKSSQAPKLLFHYYDKDFNNEADTPDNFQSRRPNTSFCFLDIRSPGLGDTAMYLCATSKGQGKNIQYFGAGTRLSVL.

At least ten counts were recorded for this clonotype. The chain employs TRBV20-1 and TRBJ2-5, with 8 bases aligning to TRBD1. V lost 2 bases to trimming and J lost 5 bases; unmatched junction nucleotides: 7. This CDR3 has 14 residues. The germline V gene encodes CDR1 DFQATT and CDR2 SNEGSKA (reference sequence). CDR3 DNA: TGCAGTGCTAGAAATCGACAGGGGAGGGAGACCCAGTACTTC. Amino acids: CSARNRQGRETQYF.

This clonotype has only a few counts. The rearrangement joins TRBV24-1 to TRBJ2-2; possible D gene TRBD2, 6 bases. The CDR3 spans 17 residues. Germline CDR1 is KGHDR and CDR2 is SFDVKD. Trimming stripped 4 bases from V and 3 bases from J, with 17 bases between. CDR3 nucleotide sequence: TGTGCCACCAGTGACCAGGAGGGCTCCTGGGACACCGGGGAGCTGTTTTTT. This gives the protein CATSDQEGSWDTGELFF.

This clonotype showed up many times. The rearrangement uses TRBV5-1 and TRBJ2-7; possibly TRBD2 for D (5 bases). CDR1 is SGHRS, CDR2 YFSETQ, per germline. V lost 4 bases to trimming and J lost 6 bases, with 14 bases between them. The CDR3 has 13 residues. CDR3 in DNA: TGCGCCAGCAGCCCCCAGGACTCGGGCGAGCAGTACTTC. Translated: CASSPQDSGEQYF.

The rearrangement uses TRBV6-2 or TRBV6-3 and TRBJ2-7; TRBD2 agrees at 10 bases. The CDR3 runs to 14 residues. Germline-derived CDR1 and CDR2 are MNHEY and SVGEGT. Trimming took 8 bases from V and 4 from J; bases not matched to a gene: 8. Here the CDR3 reads CASGRSGGGYEQYF. CDR3 sequence (DNA): TGTGCCAGCGGACGCAGCGGGGGGGGATACGAGCAGTACTTC.

V gene TRBV5-1 combines with J gene TRBJ2-3; D may be TRBD1 (6 bases). Germline CDR1 and CDR2: SGHRS and YFSETQ. The CDR3 sequence is 13 residues long. Trimming pared 5 bases from V and 4 bases from J, leaving 11 bases between. The CDR3 DNA reads TGCGCCAGCAGACGGGACACACCAGATACGCAGTATTTT. Translated, it gives CASRRDTPDTQYF.

The gene calls are TRBV6-5 and TRBJ2-6; D unresolved. Germline V lookup: CDR1 MNHEY, CDR2 SVGAGI. The ends were cut back, 4 bases at V and 2 bases at J, with 12 bases in the middle. The CDR3 sequence is 16 residues long. The CDR3 is CASSSEALPGANVLTF. DNA of the CDR3: TGTGCCAGCAGTTCCGAGGCCCTCCCTGGGGCCAACGTCCTGACTTTC.

V is TRBV6-1 and J is TRBJ2-1; TRBD1 aligns across 12 bases. Per germline, CDR1 MNHNS and CDR2 SASEGT. The V gene end was trimmed by 5 bases and the J gene end by 13 bases; junction bases not matched to a gene: 12. The CDR3 totals 15 residues. CDR3 protein: CASSPGTGGNLQQFF. CDR3 in DNA: TGTGCCAGCAGTCCCGGGACAGGGGGCAACCTACAACAGTTCTTC.

The chain has TRBV20-1 and TRBJ2-1, with TRBD2 identical over 15 bases. CDR3 length equals 17 residues. The junction had 13 bases not matched to a gene; V was cut back by 6 bases and J by 7 bases. Germline V gives CDR1 DFQATT, CDR2 SNEGSKA (reference sequence). The CDR3 reads CSASGLAGGLKGNEQFF. The CDR3 nucleotides read TGCAGTGCATCGGGACTAGCGGGAGGCCTAAAAGGTAATGAGCAGTTCTTC.

The chain combines TRBV7-2 with TRBJ2-2; 7 bases are a match to TRBD2. V trimming: 8 bases; J trimming: 4 bases; junction bases outside the gene matches: 16. Germline V lookup: CDR1 SGHTA, CDR2 FQGNSA. The CDR3 contains 17 residues. The DNA of the CDR3 is TGTGCCAGCCCGGGGGGAACAGTCCCCCGTCGCACCGGGGAGCTGTTTTTT. Protein sequence: CASPGGTVPRRTGELFF.

The chain links TRBV24-1 to TRBJ2-1, with TRBD2 matching over 14 bases. Germline CDR1 is KGHDR and CDR2 is SFDVKD. The CDR3 totals 16 residues. The junction had 6 bases not matched to a gene; V was cut back by 4 bases and J by 8 bases. The CDR3 nucleotides are TGTGCCACCAGTGAGCTGGGACTAGCGGGAGTGGATGAGCAGTTCTTC. It translates to CATSELGLAGVDEQFF.

This clonotype came up a few times. The V gene is TRBV2, the J gene TRBJ1-6; 7 bases agree with TRBD1. Unmatched junction bases numbered 3, after V lost 7 bases and J lost 9 bases. CDR1 and CDR2 from the germline V gene are SNHLY and FYNNEI. There are 12 residues in the CDR3. Here the CDR3 DNA reads TGTGCCAGCAAGGGACAGTCTTCACCCCTCCACTTT. It encodes CASKGQSSPLHF. The full variable domain, completed using reference TRBV2 and TRBJ1-6, is EPEVTQTPSHQVTQMGQEVILRCVPISNHLYFYWYRQILGQKVEFLVSFYNNEISEKSEIFDDQFSVERPDGSNFTLKIRSTKLEDSAMYFCASKGQSSPLHFGNGTRLTVT.

This chain connects TRBV19 to TRBJ2-7, with a weak D call TRBD1 (5 bases). V dropped 3 bases and J dropped 3 bases, with 21 bases sitting between them. Germline CDR1 LNHDA, CDR2 SQIVND (reference sequence). This CDR3 has 17 amino acids. For the CDR3, the DNA is TGTGCCAGTAGTATGAGGAGTAGGGGCCTTCCTAACTACGAGCAGTACTTC. Translating gives CASSMRSRGLPNYEQYF. Drawing the rest from reference TRBV19 and TRBJ2-7, the complete variable domain is DGGITQSPKYLFRKEGQNVTLSCEQNLNHDAMYWYRQDPGQGLRLIYYSQIVNDFQKGDIAEGYSVSREKKESFPLTVTSAQKNPTAFYLCASSMRSRGLPNYEQYFGPGTRLTVT.

The rearrangement joins TRBV27 to TRBJ2-5, with TRBD2 matching over 12 bases. Trimming removed 5 bases from V and 1 base from J; junction bases left unmatched: 2. There are 15 residues in the CDR3. CDR1 MNHEY and CDR2 SMNVEV come from the germline V gene (reference sequence). This CDR3 reads CASSGLAGLQETQYF. The CDR3 DNA reads as TGTGCCAGCAGTGGACTAGCGGGACTCCAAGAGACCCAGTACTTC.

For this clonotype: A junction boundary mismatches the germline segment, possibly from a read error. The J gene is TRBJ2-2, the V gene TRBV7-7, with TRBD2 matching 10 bases. The CDR3 is 16 residues long. Germline CDR1 and CDR2: SSHAT and FNYEAQ (reference sequence). For the CDR3, the DNA is TGTGCTAGCAGCTTAGCAGCGGGAGGGATCACCGGGGAGCTGTTTTTT. Translated, it gives CASSLAAGGITGELFF.

This clonotype was seen a handful of times. This chain connects TRBV9 to TRBJ2-2, with D possibly being TRBD2 (6 bases). From germline, CDR1 is SGDLS and CDR2 YYNGEE. The CDR3 is 16 residues long. Between the trimmed V and J ends, which lost 0 bases and 1 base, there was a span of 10 bases. The CDR3 is CASSVDQGGNTGELFF. CDR3 nucleotide sequence: TGTGCCAGCAGCGTAGATCAGGGAGGGAACACCGGGGAGCTGTTTTTT.

This rearrangement joins TRBV29-1 to TRBJ2-4; 7 nucleotides line up with TRBD1. The V and J ends lost 2 bases and 0 bases, in that order; junction bases with no gene match: 1. The CDR3 has 14 amino acids. Germline CDR1 SQVTM, CDR2 ANQGSEA. The CDR3 nucleotides read TGCAGCGTTGAAACAGGGGTAGCCAAAAACATTCAGTACTTC. As protein: CSVETGVAKNIQYF.

This clonotype was recorded at least ten times. This chain links TRBV5-1 with TRBJ2-3, with TRBD1 matching 7 bases. J was trimmed by 2 bases and V by 4 bases; bases with no gene match: 7. The CDR3 has 15 amino acids. CDR1 and CDR2 from the germline V gene are SGHRS and YFSETQ. The CDR3 sequence: CASSRKDRFTDTQYF. For the CDR3, the DNA is TGCGCCAGCAGCAGAAAGGACAGGTTCACAGATACGCAGTATTTT.

The CDR3 loop reads CASTPQGINSPLHF. CDR3 DNA: TGTGCCAGCACCCCTCAAGGAATTAATTCACCCCTCCACTTT. The V gene is TRBV12-3 or TRBV12-4, the J gene TRBJ1-6; D is uncertain. With 7 bases removed from V and 6 bases from J, the gap between germline ends came to 13 bases. This CDR3 has 14 amino acids.

V and J are TRBV24-1 and TRBJ2-2; D is perhaps TRBD1 (5 bases). V dropped 7 bases and J dropped 0 bases, with 8 bases sitting between them. Germline values: CDR1 KGHDR, CDR2 SFDVKD. The CDR3 extends over 14 amino acids. The DNA for the CDR3 is TGTGCCACCAGGGGGCTTTCGAACACCGGGGAGCTGTTTTTT. This encodes CATRGLSNTGELFF.